The present entry profiles one T cell receptor (beta chain) with its context. The data were taken from a study of PD-1 blockade in classical Hodgkin lymphoma. V lost 4 bases and J 2 bases, leaving 15 bases between the germline ends. The CDR3 contains 15 residues. Per germline, CDR1 LNHDA and CDR2 SQIVND (reference sequence). All patients experienced relapse after autologous stem cell transplantation, and brentuximab vedotin exposure was variable. Libraries were prepared by immunoSEQ multiplex PCR; TCRdb keeps only in-frame clonotypes and omits some of them. The sample includes about 41,000 clones, approximately 83% of them seen just once.

The rearrangement joins TRBV19 to TRBJ2-7; tentatively, D is TRBD1 or TRBD2 (5 bases each). This clonotype was obtained from a human donor with classical Hodgkin lymphoma. Sequenced here: peripheral blood mononuclear cells (PBMCs), sampled at baseline. The DNA for the CDR3 is TGTGCCAGTAGTACCACTTCCCCGGGGCCCTACGAGCAGTACTTC. Translated: CASSTTSPGPYEQYF.